One and the same sample provided the 29 T cell receptor beta chains below, sequenced in a study of CD8+CD57+ T cells in acquired aplastic anemia. Genomic DNA constituted the template upon which TCR beta VDJ and CDR3 profiling was performed. TCRdb re-derived calls from the reads in MiXCR, one entry per CDR3 protein. Counted here are about 170,000 distinct CDR3 sequences, 50% to 75% occurring once; the ten biggest clones make up 45%. Sequenced sample: sorted CD4+, CD8+, or CD8+CD57+ T cells (not recorded which) from PBMCs. Receptor source: a human donor in good health.

The V and J genes are TRBV12-3 or TRBV12-4 and TRBJ2-7; TRBD1 agrees at 8 bases. The CDR3 has 13 amino acids. V was clipped by 8 bases and J by 6 bases; unmatched bases: 9. The CDR3 here is CASGWGQASEQYF. The CDR3 DNA follows: TGTGCCAGCGGATGGGGACAGGCCAGCGAGCAGTACTTC.

This chain joins TRBV11-2 and TRBJ1-2; D perhaps matches TRBD1 (6 bases). This CDR3 region has 15 residues. V lost 5 bases to trimming and J lost 3 bases, with 16 bases between them. CDR1 SGHAT and CDR2 FQNNGV come from the germline V gene. In DNA form, the CDR3 reads TGTGCCAGCAGCCACCTACAGGGAAAGGACTATGGCTACACCTTC. Translated: CASSHLQGKDYGYTF.

The V and J genes are TRBV7-8 and TRBJ1-2; 8 bases fit TRBD1. The CDR3 is made up of 13 amino acids. The ends lost 1 base at V and 8 bases at J; junction bases unmatched: 3. CDR1 is SGHVS, CDR2 FQNEAQ, per germline. In DNA, the CDR3 is TGTGCCAGCAGCTTAGGGACAGGGTTGGGCTACACCTTC. Amino acid sequence: CASSLGTGLGYTF.

This clonotype was picked up many times. V and J are TRBV7-8 and TRBJ1-1, with D possibly being TRBD1 (5 bases). This CDR3 is 12 amino acids long. The germline V and J ends were trimmed by 3 bases and 6 bases, with 8 bases remaining between them. The V gene's germline CDR1 is SGHVS and CDR2 FQNEAQ. The CDR3 bases are TGTGCCAGCAGCTTGTGGGGACCTGAAGCTTTCTTT. This translates into CASSLWGPEAFF.

This rearrangement joins TRBV20-1 to TRBJ1-1; weak D call: TRBD1 (5 bases). This CDR3 comprises 15 residues. Germline-derived CDR1 and CDR2 are DFQATT and SNEGSKA (reference sequence). Trimming removed 1 base from V and 0 bases from J, with 12 bases in between. The chain's CDR3 is CSARGWGEVNTEAFF. The DNA of the CDR3 is TGCAGTGCTAGAGGGTGGGGGGAGGTGAACACTGAAGCTTTCTTT.

The sample holds many counts of this clonotype. The rearrangement joins TRBV11-2 to TRBJ1-5; 8 bases agree with TRBD1. The germline gives CDR1 SGHAT, CDR2 FQNNGV. J lost 3 bases, V lost 3 bases, and 7 bases had no gene match. The CDR3 covers 16 residues. The CDR3 DNA sequence: TGTGCCAGCAGCTTGATGGGGGGACAGGCCAATCAGCCCCAGCATTTT. It specifies CASSLMGGQANQPQHF.

The chain carries TRBV5-1 and TRBJ1-1, with D perhaps TRBD1 (6 bases). Deletions cut 0 bases from V and 4 bases from J, with 19 bases between. Germline-derived CDR1 and CDR2 are SGHRS and YFSETQ. The CDR3 runs to 17 residues. The CDR3 sequence: CASSLGGWGAMVTEAFF. The CDR3 nucleotides are TGCGCCAGCAGCTTGGGAGGTTGGGGGGCCATGGTCACTGAAGCTTTCTTT.

This chain joins TRBV19 and TRBJ2-3; weak D call: TRBD1 (5 bases). The germline V gene encodes CDR1 LNHDA and CDR2 SQIVND (reference sequence). With 7 bases removed from V and 2 bases from J, the gap between germline ends came to 16 bases. CDR3 length: 15 residues. CDR3 in DNA: TGTGCCAGTAATAGTGGGCCAGGGCCCACAGATACGCAGTATTTT. It yields the protein CASNSGPGPTDTQYF.

This rearrangement joins TRBV29-1 to TRBJ1-5, with 10 bases fitting TRBD1. Per the germline V gene, CDR1 is SQVTM and CDR2 is ANQGSEA. CDR3 length: 14 residues. Trimming at V came to 6 bases and at J to 2 bases, leaving 4 bases not matched to a gene. The CDR3 DNA sequence: TGCAGCGTCGCCGGGACAGGGGGCAATCAGCCCCAGCATTTT. It yields the protein CSVAGTGGNQPQHF.

This clonotype has more than one count but fewer than ten. This chain uses TRBV29-1 with TRBJ2-7, with D hard to call. Per germline, CDR1 SQVTM and CDR2 ANQGSEA. The germline V and J ends were trimmed by 5 bases and 0 bases, with 11 bases remaining between them. The CDR3 has 13 residues. CDR3 region: CSVRGATSYEQYF. The CDR3 DNA sequence: TGCAGCGTTCGTGGAGCGACCTCCTACGAGCAGTACTTC.

This sequence joins TRBV24-1 and TRBJ1-1; D call uncertain. V was trimmed by 7 bases and J by 7 bases, leaving 9 bases between them. Germline V CDR1 and CDR2: KGHDR, SFDVKD. This CDR3 is 11 amino acids long. This CDR3 reads CATSVDGEAFF. The CDR3 DNA reads as TGTGCCACCAGCGTAGACGGTGAAGCTTTCTTT.

The J gene is TRBJ1-1, the V gene TRBV25-1, with D unclear. The germline V gene has CDR1 MGHDK and CDR2 SYGVNS. This CDR3 region has 13 residues. Trimming left V 3 bases short and J 7 bases short, with 12 bases between. The DNA for the CDR3 is TGTGCCAGCAGTGATGGGGTTCAGGATGAAGCTTTCTTT. Amino acids: CASSDGVQDEAFF.

The chain recombines TRBV29-1 with TRBJ2-1; D gene ambiguous. CDR3 length: 13 amino acids. Germline loops: CDR1 SQVTM, CDR2 ANQGSEA. V was shortened by 7 bases and J by 7 bases, with 17 bases between the two germline ends. The CDR3 DNA sequence: TGCAGCGCCAGAGACCCCACGGGTAATGAGCAGTTCTTC. The encoded protein is CSARDPTGNEQFF.

J is TRBJ2-7 and V is TRBV9, with D perhaps TRBD2 (5 bases). V was trimmed by 4 bases and J by 2 bases, leaving 13 bases between them. This CDR3 comprises 14 residues. Germline V gene data show CDR1 as SGDLS and CDR2 as YYNGEE. CDR3 nucleotide sequence: TGTGCCAGCAGCCAAGCGGCGGTAACCTACGAGCAGTACTTC. Translating it yields CASSQAAVTYEQYF.

The count of this clonotype is one. The rearrangement links TRBV24-1 to TRBJ2-1; TRBD1 matches at 9 bases. The CDR3 runs 15 residues. The trim removed 4 bases at V and 4 bases at J, leaving 4 bases unmatched. The germline V gene has CDR1 KGHDR and CDR2 SFDVKD. DNA of the CDR3: TGTGCCACCAGTGACCCGGGGACAGGGTACAATGAGCAGTTCTTC. Amino acid sequence: CATSDPGTGYNEQFF.

J is TRBJ2-7 and V is TRBV24-1; D is possibly TRBD2 (6 bases). V lost 6 bases and J 4 bases, leaving 15 bases between the germline ends. The CDR3 runs 14 residues. CDR1 is KGHDR, CDR2 SFDVKD, per germline. The CDR3 is CATSTGTPPYEQYF. In DNA form, the CDR3 reads TGTGCCACCAGTACCGGGACTCCTCCGTACGAGCAGTACTTC.

V usage is TRBV2 and J usage is TRBJ2-6; D not resolved. V was clipped by 6 bases and J by 6 bases, with 18 bases between them. The germline V gene has CDR1 SNHLY and CDR2 FYNNEI. The CDR3 consists of 16 residues. CDR3: CASRGGQTHLANVLTF. The CDR3 DNA reads as TGTGCCAGCAGGGGTGGGCAGACCCATTTGGCCAACGTCCTGACTTTC. The whole variable domain, filled in from reference TRBV2 and TRBJ2-6, reads EPEVTQTPSHQVTQMGQEVILRCVPISNHLYFYWYRQILGQKVEFLVSFYNNEISEKSEIFDDQFSVERPDGSNFTLKIRSTKLEDSAMYFCASRGGQTHLANVLTFGAGSRLTVL.

This clonotype was seen a handful of times. The rearrangement links TRBV24-1 to TRBJ2-5, with TRBD2 as a possible D gene (5 bases). The germline V and J ends were trimmed by 0 bases and 5 bases, with 12 bases remaining between them. Germline V gene lookup returns CDR1 KGHDR and CDR2 SFDVKD. CDR3 size: 15 residues. The CDR3 protein is CATSDLVPERETQYF. The CDR3 coding sequence is TGTGCCACCAGTGATTTGGTCCCGGAGCGGGAGACCCAGTACTTC.

The V and J genes are TRBV7-2 and TRBJ2-3; 7 positions agree with TRBD1. The CDR3 is 14 residues long. The germline CDR1 and CDR2 sequences are SGHTA and FQGNSA. V shed 7 bases and J 0 bases; nucleotides not matched to a gene: 4. In DNA, the CDR3 is TGTGCCAGCAAACGGGGACAGAGCACAGATACGCAGTATTTT. This codes for CASKRGQSTDTQYF.

This clonotype was seen a few times. The chain recombines TRBV7-9 with TRBJ2-7; D is ambiguous. The CDR3 covers 13 residues. Germline V gene lookup returns CDR1 SEHNR and CDR2 FQNEAQ (reference sequence). V shed 4 bases and J shed 7 bases, with 14 bases lying between them. This CDR3 is CASSYGKGGEQYF. The CDR3, as DNA: TGTGCCAGCAGCTACGGAAAGGGCGGAGAGCAGTACTTC.

The chain carries TRBV7-8 and TRBJ1-6; D is perhaps TRBD1 (6 bases). CDR1 is SGHVS, CDR2 FQNEAQ, per germline. This CDR3 comprises 17 residues. V shed 2 bases and J shed 0 bases, with 11 bases lying between them. CDR3 residues: CASSLRGTTSYNSPLHF. DNA of the CDR3: TGTGCCAGCAGCTTAAGAGGGACAACCTCCTATAATTCACCCCTCCACTTT.

This clonotype was observed once. The junction departs from the called germline gene at one end, perhaps through a read error. The genes are TRBV15 and TRBJ2-2, with D tentatively TRBD1 or TRBD2 (5 bases each). This CDR3 spans 15 amino acids. The germline CDR1 and CDR2 sequences are LNHNV and YYDKDF (reference sequence). CDR3 DNA: TGTGCCACCAGCAGAGAAGGATCCGTCACCAGGGAGTTGTTTTTT. Translated, it gives CATSREGSVTRELFF.

V and J are TRBV27 and TRBJ2-5; 14 bases agree with TRBD2. With 5 bases clipped from V and 5 bases from J, the junction kept 13 bases outside the gene matches. The V gene's germline CDR1 is MNHEY and CDR2 SMNVEV (reference sequence). CDR3 length: 18 amino acids. As DNA, the CDR3 is TGTGCCAGCAGTCCACCTTGGACTAGCGGGAGGATTTCGGAGACCCAGTACTTC. Translation: CASSPPWTSGRISETQYF.

This clonotype has at least ten counts. The V call is TRBV19, the J call TRBJ2-3, with D unclear. The CDR3 is 11 amino acids. V was shortened by 4 bases and J by 5 bases, with 4 bases between the two germline ends. Germline V gene lookup returns CDR1 LNHDA and CDR2 SQIVND (reference sequence). The CDR3 is CASSTGDTQYF. As DNA, the CDR3 is TGTGCCAGTAGTACTGGAGATACGCAGTATTTT.

This clonotype came up once. This rearrangement joins TRBV7-9 to TRBJ1-6; 8 positions agree with TRBD1. The CDR3 has 15 amino acids. With 5 bases clipped from V and 7 bases from J, the junction kept 7 bases outside the gene matches. The germline V gene has CDR1 SEHNR and CDR2 FQNEAQ (reference sequence). As DNA, the CDR3 is TGTGCCAGCAGCCCACCAGGGGGCCCGAATTCACCCCTCCACTTT. It specifies CASSPPGGPNSPLHF.

Of note for this clonotype: A junction end diverges from the germline sequence, so it may reflect a read error. The V gene is TRBV24-1, the J gene TRBJ2-1; TRBD2 agrees at 9 bases. Germline CDR1 KGHDR, CDR2 SFDVKD. The CDR3 length is 16 residues. CDR3 bases: TGTGCCACCAGTGGTCTTGGGCGGGGGGGCCTGGGTGAGCAGCTCTTC. Residues: CATSGLGRGGLGEQLF.

The chain uses TRBV11-2 and TRBJ2-7; TRBD2 matches 11 bases. The V segment lost 5 bases and the J segment 3 bases; nucleotides outside the gene matches: 6. Looked up from germline, CDR1 is SGHAT and CDR2 is FQNNGV. CDR3 length: 15 amino acids. The CDR3 region has the DNA TGTGCCAGCAGCATTGGGACTAGCGGCTTCTACGAGCAGTACTTC. Translated: CASSIGTSGFYEQYF.

V and J are TRBV2 and TRBJ2-1; D unresolved. Trimming took off 8 bases at V and 6 bases at J, with 14 bases between the two ends. Germline CDR1 SNHLY, CDR2 FYNNEI. This CDR3 contains 13 residues. CDR3: CASGDSASNEQFF. CDR3 bases: TGTGCCAGCGGCGATTCGGCGTCCAATGAGCAGTTCTTC.

The count of this clonotype is one. The CDR3 sequence is CASAEGGLEDTQYF. CDR3 DNA sequence: TGTGCCAGCGCTGAAGGGGGTCTGGAAGATACGCAGTATTTT. The chain links TRBV7-9 to TRBJ2-3; weak D call: TRBD1 (6 bases). CDR1 is SEHNR, CDR2 FQNEAQ, per germline (reference sequence). The CDR3 has 14 residues. The V gene lost 8 bases and the J gene lost 5 bases, with 17 bases spanning the gap. Using reference TRBV7-9 and TRBJ2-3 for the parts outside the CDR3, the full variable domain is DTGVSQNPRHKITKRGQNVTFRCDPISEHNRLYWYRQTLGQGPEFLTYFQNEAQLEKSRLLSDRFSAERPKGSFSTLEIQRTEQGDSAMYLCASAEGGLEDTQYFGPGTRLTVL.